This T cell receptor (beta chain) was sequenced in a study of T cell repertoires in cytomegalovirus infection (dated by TCRdb to the late 2010s). Context from the whole study: Recently identified HLA-C-restricted CMV epitopes, whose presentation resists viral immunomodulation, were targeted by peptide stimulations together with well-studied HLA-B-restricted epitopes. Because public TCR beta signatures pointed to carriage of CMV infection together with the matching HLA type, the HLA type of each donor mattered for the analysis. Findings and caveats that apply to the study as a whole: The ex vivo response was dominated by HLA-C-restricted CMV-specific TCR beta clonotypes, and the single most frequent clonotype in two of eight donors was supplied by these HLA-C-restricted clonotypes. Carriers of CMV infection plus the relevant HLA type were discriminated by the cumulative frequency of public TCR beta family members in the study cohort and in an independent roughly 380-donor cohort.

Sequencing was carried out with an Illumina HiSeq 1500. In TCRdb, the public reads were trimmed at Q25 with fastp and aligned with MiXCR, with productive beta chains retained. All rows with the same CDR3 protein become a single entry with the most common DNA and genes. This sample is represented by some 590,000 distinct CDR3 sequences; 40% of them were singletons. About 46% of the sample goes to the ten largest clones. A few counts support this clonotype. The antigen it binds to is not known. Per-base qualities were not stored, and no clone one base away is much larger. The treatment or condition label corresponds to: in vitro stimulation with specific CMV peptide epitopes to enrich CMV-specific T cells. The cysteine opens and the phenylalanine closes a CDR3 of 13 amino acids. The kept DNA is CDR3 alone, 39 bases in frame from the first base. Here V drops 8 bases and J drops 4 bases, and the junction holds 6 bases not matched to any gene. CDR1 and CDR2 are drawn from the germline V gene (reference sequence): SEHNR, FQNEAQ.

The sequences come from cultured PBMCs, collected from culture after CMV antigen stimulation. The chain was built from TRBV7-9 and TRBJ1-1; TRBD1 agrees with 8 junctional bases. The clonotype originates from a human donor in good health (CMV status not recorded). Some clones in this sample may be carry-over from other donors' samples. The CDR3 region reads CASGQGPRTEAFF. DNA sequence: TGTGCCAGCGGACAGGGTCCCCGCACTGAAGCTTTCTTT.